This TCR beta chain was recovered during a study of CD8+CD57+ T cells in acquired aplastic anemia. Overall study: When averaged, DNA from sorted CD4+ and CD8+ cells came to about 3 ug. Healthy donors had, on average, approximately 9.9 million reads for their CD4+ cells. Broader study findings: The same twenty-nine CD8+ CDR3 sequences occurred in patients and in controls. Any difference that existed in CD8+ Simpson's diversity between patients and controls was not significant.

Details on this clonotype: Its specificity is not known.

CDR3 and TCR beta VDJ profiling relied on a genomic DNA template. A single record per CDR3 protein comes from TCRdb applying MiXCR to the reads. The sample contains roughly 190,000 distinct CDR3 sequences, roughly 56% of which appear only once. Germline CDR1 reads SGHNT; CDR2 reads YYREEE (reference sequence). The length of the CDR3 is 16 residues. Trimming pared 1 base from V and 2 bases from J, leaving 12 bases between. The receptor comes from a human donor in good health, serving as a control. The chain has TRBV5-4 and TRBJ2-2; the D call may be TRBD1 or TRBD2 (5 bases each). The material sequenced was sorted CD4+, CD8+, or CD8+CD57+ T cells (not recorded which) from PBMCs. The DNA for the CDR3 is TGTGCCAGCAGCTTGAGAGGGGCGGCTAACACCGGGGAGCTGTTTTTT. Its translation is CASSLRGAANTGELFF.